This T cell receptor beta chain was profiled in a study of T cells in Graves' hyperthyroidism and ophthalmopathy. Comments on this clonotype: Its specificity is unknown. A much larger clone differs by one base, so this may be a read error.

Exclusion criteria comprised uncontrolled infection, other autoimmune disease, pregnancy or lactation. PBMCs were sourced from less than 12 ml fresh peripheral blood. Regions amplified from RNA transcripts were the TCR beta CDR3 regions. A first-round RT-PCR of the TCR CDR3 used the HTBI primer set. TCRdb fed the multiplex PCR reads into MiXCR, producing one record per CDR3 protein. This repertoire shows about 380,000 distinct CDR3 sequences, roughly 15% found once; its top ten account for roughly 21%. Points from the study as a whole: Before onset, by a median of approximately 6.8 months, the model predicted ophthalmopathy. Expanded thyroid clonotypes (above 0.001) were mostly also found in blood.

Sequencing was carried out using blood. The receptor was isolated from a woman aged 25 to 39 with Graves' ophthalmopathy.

The DNA for the CDR3 is TGTGCCAGCAGTCCACTCAGGGCAGGGACCGGGGAGCCGTTTTTT. This codes for CASSPLRAGTGEPFF. The chain couples TRBV2 to TRBJ2-2; the D gene could be TRBD1 or TRBD2 (5 bases each). The length of the CDR3 is 15 residues. CDR1 is SNHLY and CDR2 is FYNNEI in the germline V gene. Combining the CDR3 with reference TRBV2 and TRBJ2-2 gives the whole variable domain EPEVTQTPSHQVTQMGQEVILRCVPISNHLYFYWYRQILGQKVEFLVSFYNNEISEKSEIFDDQFSVERPDGSNFTLKIRSTKLEDSAMYFCASSPLRAGTGEPFFGEGSRLTVL.